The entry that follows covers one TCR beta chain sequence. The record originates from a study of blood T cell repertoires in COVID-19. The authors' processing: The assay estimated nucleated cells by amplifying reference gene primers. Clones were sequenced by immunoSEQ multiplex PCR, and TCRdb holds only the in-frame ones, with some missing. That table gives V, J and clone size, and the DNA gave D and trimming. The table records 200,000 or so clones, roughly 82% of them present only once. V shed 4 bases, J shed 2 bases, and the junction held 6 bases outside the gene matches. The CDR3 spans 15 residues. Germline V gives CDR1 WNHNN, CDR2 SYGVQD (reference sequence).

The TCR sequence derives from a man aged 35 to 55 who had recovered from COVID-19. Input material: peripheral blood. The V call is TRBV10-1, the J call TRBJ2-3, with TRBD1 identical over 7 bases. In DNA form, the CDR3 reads TGCGCCAGCAGTGGTGGACAGGCAAACACAGATACGCAGTATTTT. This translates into CASSGGQANTDTQYF.